The T cell receptor (beta chain) under discussion was sequenced for a study of vaccination and CD4 T cells after COVID-19. Turning to the study itself: Six males and four females constituted the convalescent cohort, two of whom were Hispanic. The study drew post-COVID samples a median around 100 days after diagnosis (range 35 to 161).

The treatment denotes: approximately 11-day PBMC culture with coronavirus spike peptide pools or control peptides (ViraFEST assay). Negative selection isolated the CD4+ T cells once the cells had been cultured for nine to ten days. Germline CDR1 reads LGHNA; CDR2 reads YNFKEQ. CDR3 length equals 19 residues. V was trimmed by 2 bases and J by 0 bases, leaving 22 bases between them. In regard to this clonotype: Its antigen is unidentified.

Sequence data for DNA of cultured CD4+ T cells were generated by the Oncomine TCR Beta short-read assay. TCRdb ran MiXCR on the PCR reads and lists one entry per CDR3 protein. The table has about 13,000 distinct CDR3 sequences, around two fifths seen once. The chain combines TRBV4-2 with TRBJ1-1; D is ambiguous. This sequence was found in a human donor with COVID-19. The sample taken for sequencing was cultured CD4+ T cells from blood. The CDR3 nucleotides are TGTGCCAGCAGCCAACCCCTACAAGTTGTGGCAGCCGTGAACACTGAAGCTTTCTTT. This gives the protein CASSQPLQVVAAVNTEAFF.